These T cell receptor beta chains were read from a single sample in a study of cytomegalovirus exposure and HLA in healthy donors. Clones were sequenced by immunoSEQ multiplex PCR, and TCRdb holds only the in-frame ones, with some missing. The sample has tens of thousands of clones, under 70% seen once; the top ten hold less than 7.5%. The sequencing input was PBMCs. These receptors were collected from a man in his thirties or forties in good health and CMV-seropositive. Each CDR3 is given with its conserved first and last residue. A D gene is named only where the DNA matches it firmly. Clone size, where shown, is once, few, many, or a class for clones that have expanded.

TRBV7-9,TRBJ2-5,TRBD2,17,NA,CASSPHERGALQETQYF,TGTGCCAGCAGCCCCCACGAGCGGGGGGCCCTCCAAGAGACCCAGTACTTC
TRBV7-9,TRBJ2-7,NA,15,NA,CASSLKSGAAYEQYF,TGTGCCAGCAGCTTAAAGTCCGGAGCCGCCTACGAGCAGTACTTC
TRBV27,TRBJ1-5,TRBD1,14,few,CASSLGQHNQPQHF,TGTGCCAGCAGTTTGGGACAGCATAATCAGCCCCAGCATTTT
TRBV4-1,TRBJ1-6,NA,13,few,CASSQSYNSPLHF,TGCGCCAGCAGCCAGAGCTATAATTCACCCCTCCACTTT
TRBV4-3,TRBJ2-3,TRBD2,16,few,CASSQDISGGTDTQYF,TGCGCCAGCAGCCAAGATATTAGCGGGGGCACAGATACGCAGTATTTT
TRBV5-4,TRBJ2-1,NA,14,NA,CASSLELANNEQFF,TGTGCCAGCAGCTTGGAGCTAGCCAACAATGAGCAGTTCTTC
TRBV2,TRBJ1-1,NA,16,NA,CASREWVKRRNTEAFF,TGTGCCAGCAGAGAATGGGTCAAAAGGAGGAACACTGAAGCTTTCTTT
TRBV5-1,TRBJ2-4,TRBD2,18,NA,CASSLYDSGSPAKNIQYF,TGCGCCAGCAGCTTGTATGATAGCGGGAGTCCGGCCAAAAACATTCAGTACTTC
TRBV27,TRBJ1-4,NA,16,NA,CASSRTSGTTNEKLFF,TGTGCCAGCAGTCGTACCTCCGGGACAACTAATGAAAAACTGTTTTTT
TRBV9,TRBJ2-1,NA,16,NA,CASSVVGSGVTGEQFF,TGTGCCAGCAGCGTAGTGGGTAGCGGAGTCACTGGGGAGCAGTTCTTC
TRBV18,TRBJ2-7,TRBD1,14,NA,CASSRDRPSYEQYF,TGTGCCAGCTCGCGGGACAGGCCTTCCTACGAGCAGTACTTC
TRBV6-5,TRBJ2-5,TRBD2,16,few,CASSSTFSGTQETQYF,TGTGCCAGCAGTTCAACCTTTAGCGGGACTCAAGAGACCCAGTACTTC
TRBV14,TRBJ2-2,NA,16,NA,CASSQDRTRGDGELFF,TGTGCCAGCAGCCAAGATCGAACTAGAGGAGACGGGGAGCTGTTTTTT
TRBV9,TRBJ2-2,TRBD2,15,NA,CASSVGAGGTGELFF,TGTGCCAGCAGCGTAGGGGCGGGGGGTACCGGGGAGCTGTTTTTT
TRBV18,TRBJ2-5,TRBD1,15,NA,CASSPGQGSQETQYF,TGTGCCAGCTCACCGGGACAGGGGAGTCAAGAGACCCAGTACTTC
TRBV7-9,TRBJ2-3,NA,12,NA,CASSPPGDTQYF,TGTGCCAGCAGCCCCCCCGGAGATACGCAGTATTTT
TRBV7-6,TRBJ2-7,NA,15,NA,CASSQGIQGWYEQYF,TGTGCCAGCAGCCAGGGAATACAGGGCTGGTACGAGCAGTACTTC
TRBV9,TRBJ2-3,TRBD2,16,NA,CASSVGGGGGTDTQYF,TGTGCCAGCAGCGTAGGAGGCGGGGGGGGGACAGATACGCAGTATTTT
TRBV4-1,TRBJ1-5,NA,15,once,CASSLVGTTNQPQHF,TGCGCCAGCAGCCTCGTAGGGACAACAAATCAGCCCCAGCATTTT
TRBV7-9,TRBJ2-1,NA,14,NA,CASSLSDAGGEQFF,TGTGCCAGCAGCTTATCAGACGCAGGGGGGGAGCAGTTCTTC
TRBV13,TRBJ1-2,NA,16,NA,CASSLLPTPGVYGYTF,TGTGCCAGCAGCTTATTACCCACGCCGGGGGTCTATGGCTACACCTTC
TRBV6-1,TRBJ1-2,NA,10,few,CASFRVGYTF,TGTGCCAGCTTCAGGGTTGGCTACACCTTC
TRBV28,TRBJ1-5,NA,19,NA,CASSLFGSWGRYSNQPQHF,TGTGCCAGCAGTTTATTTGGCTCCTGGGGCCGATATAGCAATCAGCCCCAGCATTTT
TRBV16,TRBJ2-7,TRBD1,14,NA,CASSPDRDPTEQYF,TGTGCCAGCAGTCCCGACAGGGACCCCACCGAGCAGTACTTC
TRBV9,TRBJ2-7,TRBD1,15,NA,CASSVGQGSHYEQYF,TGTGCCAGCAGCGTTGGACAGGGGAGTCACTACGAGCAGTACTTC
TRBV5-1,TRBJ2-3,TRBD2,17,few,CASSSSSGGADTDTQYF,TGCGCCAGCAGCTCATCTAGCGGGGGGGCGGACACAGATACGCAGTATTTT
TRBV6-4,TRBJ2-7,TRBD2,15,NA,CASSEAAGGSYEQYF,TGTGCCAGCAGTGAAGCGGCGGGAGGCTCCTACGAGCAGTACTTC
TRBV7-9,TRBJ2-3,TRBD1,18,NA,CASSLLRGTGRVTDTQYF,TGTGCCAGCAGCTTATTGCGTGGGACAGGGCGAGTAACAGATACGCAGTATTTT
TRBV4-2,TRBJ1-5,TRBD1,15,NA,CASSPDRGGNQPQHF,TGTGCCAGCAGCCCTGACAGGGGAGGCAATCAGCCCCAGCATTTT
TRBV4-3,TRBJ1-2,NA,13,few,CASSQGPNYGYTF,TGCGCCAGCAGCCAAGGGCCTAACTATGGCTACACCTTC
TRBV9,TRBJ2-7,NA,13,NA,CASSRIQGNEQYF,TGTGCCAGCAGCCGCATACAGGGAAACGAGCAGTACTTC
TRBV5-4,TRBJ1-4,NA,15,NA,CASSQTSATNEKLFF,TGTGCCAGCAGTCAGACGAGCGCAACTAATGAAAAACTGTTTTTT